This TCR beta chain stems from a study of cytomegalovirus exposure and HLA in healthy donors. This clone was detected only once. The antigen is unknown. Assay used: immunoSEQ multiplex PCR; TCRdb lists only in-frame clones, some missing. The sample has tens of thousands of clones, 85% to 95% seen once. Trimming at V came to 2 bases and at J to 7 bases, leaving 9 bases not matched to a gene. In germline, CDR1 is SGHTA, CDR2 FQGNSA. The CDR3 length is 15 residues. The study, taken as a whole, reports: Reportedly, diagnosis of cytomegalovirus status by the classifier showed high specificity and sensitivity.

Sequenced input: PBMCs. The V gene is TRBV7-2, the J gene TRBJ2-5, with 8 bases aligning to TRBD2. This TCR was sampled from a woman between 18 and 29 years old in good health and CMV-seropositive. The CDR3 region has the DNA TGTGCCAGCAGCTTAAGCGGGGGAAAAGAAGGGACCCAGTACTTC. It specifies CASSLSGGKEGTQYF.